This entry lists 17 T cell receptor beta chains sequenced from one sample in a study of blood T cell repertoires in COVID-19. Generated by immunoSEQ multiplex PCR, the TCRdb table keeps only in-frame clones and is missing some. The sample carries about 230,000 clones, approximately 80% recorded once. The sample was peripheral blood. These receptor sequences come from a woman older than 75 with active or convalescent COVID-19.

V and J are TRBV12-3 or TRBV12-4 and TRBJ1-1, with 7 bases that match TRBD1. After removal of 6 bases from V and 6 bases from J, the junction contained 7 bases not matched to a gene. The CDR3 contains 13 residues. CDR3: CASRGQKGAEAFF. Written as DNA, the CDR3 is TGTGCCAGCAGGGGACAGAAGGGGGCTGAAGCTTTCTTT.

The V call is TRBV30, the J call TRBJ1-4, with D perhaps matching TRBD1 (6 bases). This CDR3 spans 13 amino acids. In germline, CDR1 is GTSNPN, CDR2 SVGIG (reference sequence). The V end was cut by 7 bases, the J end by 5 bases, with 14 bases between. DNA for the CDR3: TGTGCCTCGAAGGTACAGGGAAATGAAAAACTGTTTTTT. Its translation is CASKVQGNEKLFF.

This rearrangement joins TRBV27 to TRBJ2-7; TRBD2 is a possible D gene (5 bases). From germline, CDR1 is MNHEY and CDR2 SMNVEV (reference sequence). Between the trimmed V and J ends, which lost 0 bases and 0 bases, there was a span of 6 bases. The CDR3 totals 14 residues. The CDR3 is CASSLSRDSYEQYF. The CDR3, as DNA: TGTGCCAGCAGTTTATCCCGGGACTCCTACGAGCAGTACTTC.

This clone was observed a handful of times. The CDR3 nucleotides read TGTGCCAGCAGTCCCCATGTGGGGGGGCCCTCCGGGGAGCTGTTTTTT. Its protein product is CASSPHVGGPSGELFF. This sequence joins TRBV9 and TRBJ2-2; D may be TRBD2 (7 bases). Germline V gene sequence: CDR1 SGDLS, CDR2 YYNGEE. Trimming removed 5 bases at V and 6 bases at J, with 20 bases between. The length of the CDR3 is 16 residues. The full variable domain, with the rest looked up from reference TRBV9 and TRBJ2-2, is DSGVTQTPKHLITATGQRVTLRCSPRSGDLSVYWYQQSLDQGLQFLIQYYNGEERAKGNILERFSAQQFPDLHSELNLSSLELGDSALYFCASSPHVGGPSGELFFGEGSRLTVL.

This rearrangement joins TRBV18 to TRBJ1-4; D uncertain. Trimming took 10 bases from V and 5 from J, leaving 17 bases between them. This CDR3 is 14 amino acids long. Germline V CDR1 and CDR2: KGHSH, LQKENI. The CDR3, as DNA: TGTGCCACCAACGACGGGGATCTCAATGAAAAACTGTTTTTT. It is translated as CATNDGDLNEKLFF.

The chain is built from TRBV11-3 and TRBJ2-1; 10 bases are a match to TRBD2. Germline V gene sequence: CDR1 SGHNT, CDR2 YENEEA. The CDR3 runs to 16 residues. V shed 3 bases and J 8 bases; nucleotides not matched to a gene: 10. The CDR3 protein is CASSLRLAGPLDEQFF. Written as DNA, the CDR3 is TGTGCCAGCAGCTTGCGACTAGCGGGCCCGTTAGATGAGCAGTTCTTC.

The chain has TRBV7-2 and TRBJ2-2, with D possibly TRBD2 on 6 matching bases. The CDR3 runs 15 residues. Trimming removed 3 bases at V and 1 base at J, with 9 bases between. From germline, CDR1 is SGHTA and CDR2 FQGNSA. In DNA form, the CDR3 reads TGTGCCAGCAGCTTGGGACTCCGGAACACCGGGGAGCTGTTTTTT. It encodes CASSLGLRNTGELFF.

The V and J genes are TRBV11-3 and TRBJ2-1; 11 bases line up with TRBD2. The CDR3 is 18 residues long. Germline CDR1 SGHNT, CDR2 YENEEA. The V segment lost 0 bases and the J segment 2 bases; nucleotides outside the gene matches: 6. The DNA of the CDR3 is TGTGCCAGCAGCTTAGATTTGTCTAGCGGGAGGACCTACAATGAGCAGTTCTTC. Encoded protein: CASSLDLSSGRTYNEQFF.

The chain employs TRBV19 and TRBJ1-4, with D possibly TRBD1 on 6 matching bases. Germline values: CDR1 LNHDA, CDR2 SQIVND (reference sequence). Trimming removed 4 bases at V and 5 bases at J, with 11 bases between. CDR3 size: 14 residues. CDR3 in amino acids: CASSTDSWNEKLFF. The CDR3 DNA reads as TGTGCCAGTAGTACGGACAGTTGGAATGAAAAACTGTTTTTT.

This clone was seen only a few times. The chain has TRBV5-1 and TRBJ2-7; a weak D match, TRBD2 (5 bases). The V end lost 0 bases, the J end lost 2 bases, and 12 bases lay between the germline ends. The length of the CDR3 is 15 residues. The germline CDR1 and CDR2 sequences are SGHRS and YFSETQ. DNA for the CDR3: TGCGCCAGCAGCTTGGTAACGGGGATAACCTACGAGCAGTACTTC. Its protein product is CASSLVTGITYEQYF.

V and J are TRBV20-1 and TRBJ2-7; D is possibly TRBD1 (6 bases). From germline, CDR1 is DFQATT and CDR2 SNEGSKA (reference sequence). The CDR3 extends over 12 amino acids. V gave up 3 bases and J gave up 4 bases, with 10 bases separating them. The CDR3 protein is CSASNREYEQYF. In nucleotides, the CDR3 is TGCAGTGCTAGTAACAGGGAGTACGAGCAGTACTTC.

The chain couples TRBV13 to TRBJ2-7; D is possibly TRBD2 (6 bases). The V and J ends lost 1 base and 3 bases respectively, with 13 bases between them. This CDR3 is 15 amino acids long. CDR1 is PRHDT and CDR2 is FYEKMQ in the germline V gene (reference sequence). The CDR3 region is CASSLARRAVYEQYF. Here the CDR3 DNA reads TGTGCCAGCAGCTTAGCCCGGAGGGCAGTCTACGAGCAGTACTTC. The entire variable domain, with the rest obtained from reference TRBV13 and TRBJ2-7, is as follows: AAGVIQSPRHLIKEKRETATLKCYPIPRHDTVYWYQQGPGQDPQFLISFYEKMQSDKGSIPDRFSAQQFSDYHSELNMSSLELGDSALYFCASSLARRAVYEQYFGPGTRLTVT.

This sequence joins TRBV7-2 and TRBJ2-5; possible D gene TRBD1, 5 bases. Germline CDR1 SGHTA, CDR2 FQGNSA. Trimming stripped 6 bases from V and 1 base from J, with 18 bases between. The CDR3 loop spans 16 amino acids. The CDR3 loop is CASSLNPPQVQETQYF. The CDR3 nucleotides read TGTGCCAGCAGTCTAAACCCCCCACAGGTCCAAGAGACCCAGTACTTC.

V and J are TRBV19 and TRBJ2-1; maybe TRBD2 (6 bases). V gave up 4 bases and J gave up 3 bases, with 10 bases separating them. Germline CDR1 and CDR2: LNHDA and SQIVND (reference sequence). The CDR3 length is 14 residues. The CDR3 is CASSRVGSYNEQFF. The DNA for the CDR3 is TGTGCCAGTAGTAGGGTCGGGAGCTACAATGAGCAGTTCTTC.

The chain joins TRBV7-8 to TRBJ2-7; TRBD1 aligns across 8 bases. From germline, CDR1 is SGHVS and CDR2 FQNEAQ. The CDR3 extends over 13 amino acids. V was clipped by 6 bases and J by 2 bases; unmatched bases: 3. As DNA, the CDR3 is TGTGCCAGCAGGGCCAGGGGGCCCTACGAGCAGTACTTC. Protein product: CASRARGPYEQYF.

As concerns this clone: The DNA is left out, because the CDR3 cannot be placed on it with certainty; the CDR3 is given as TCRdb lists it. V gene TRBV28 combines with J gene TRBJ1-5. A total of 12 residues make up the CDR3, ends included. Germline V CDR1 and CDR2: MDHEN, SYDVKM. This CDR3 reads CASSTSGQPQHF.

The chain employs TRBV5-1 and TRBJ2-7; D may be TRBD1 (6 bases). Trimming shortened V by 3 bases and J by 2 bases, and 9 bases separated the two germline ends. This CDR3 has 13 residues. Germline CDR1 SGHRS, CDR2 YFSETQ. The CDR3 coding sequence is TGCGCCAGCAGCTCCCGGGACACCTACGAGCAGTACTTC. The encoded protein is CASSSRDTYEQYF.